Here is one T cell receptor (beta chain) with its context. The data derive from a study of cytomegalovirus exposure and HLA in healthy donors. The V end was cut by 0 bases, the J end by 6 bases, with 16 bases between. Germline values: CDR1 SGHDT, CDR2 YYEEEE. The CDR3 loop spans 15 amino acids. Amplification used 60 Vbeta primers and 13 Jbeta primers. Clones were sequenced by immunoSEQ multiplex PCR, and TCRdb holds only the in-frame ones, with some missing. This table holds 150,000 to 200,000 clones, 80% found once. This chain uses TRBV5-6 with TRBJ2-7; D remains ambiguous. Sequencing used PBMCs. The receptor was derived from a man under 40 in good health and CMV-seronegative. CDR3 coding DNA: TGTGCCAGCAGCTTGGAGGCGACATATCTCCGCGAGCAGTACTTC. It encodes CASSLEATYLREQYF. The variable domain in full, completed from reference TRBV5-6 and TRBJ2-7, reads DAGVTQSPTHLIKTRGQQVTLRCSPKSGHDTVSWYQQALGQGPQFIFQYYEEEERQRGNFPDRFSGHQFPNYSSELNVNALLLGDSALYLCASSLEATYLREQYFGPGTRLTVT.